The 29 T cell receptor beta chains below were found in one sample sequenced in a study of blood T cells in healthy people across ages. Primed by a sample-barcoded 5' primer and a J-beta primer mix, a second PCR proceeded for 7 to 11 cycles. TCRdb reprocessed the 5' RACE reads with MiXCR, giving one entry per CDR3 protein. The sample records around 1.1 million distinct CDR3 sequences, roughly two fifths being singletons. The source material was blood. All receptors come from a man younger than 35 in good health.

As for this clonotype: With a much larger clone just one base away, this may be a read error. CDR3 bases: TGCAGTTATACCGGGACTAGCGGACCAAATGAGCAGTTCTTC. Protein: CSYTGTSGPNEQFF. The V and J genes are TRBV20-1 and TRBJ2-1, with 11 positions matching TRBD2. The length of the CDR3 is 14 residues. Germline V gene sequence: CDR1 DFQATT, CDR2 SNEGSKA (reference sequence). The junction had 10 bases not matched to a gene; V was cut back by 8 bases and J by 7 bases.

This clonotype was found a few times. The chain is built from TRBV3-1 and TRBJ1-2, with a tentative D call TRBD1 (5 bases). With 4 bases removed from V and 3 bases from J, the gap between germline ends came to 9 bases. CDR1 and CDR2 from the germline V gene are LGHDT and YNNKEL (reference sequence). The CDR3 spans 13 residues. CDR3 in amino acids: CASSPRGHYGYTF. The CDR3 DNA is TGTGCCAGCAGCCCCCGGGGCCACTATGGCTACACCTTC.

The chain employs TRBV5-5 and TRBJ1-1; 12 positions match TRBD1. CDR1 is SGHKS, CDR2 YYEKEE, per germline (reference sequence). CDR3 length: 17 residues. After removal of 1 base from V and 1 base from J, the junction contained 5 bases not matched to a gene. The CDR3 DNA reads as TGTGCCAGCAGCTTGAGGGGACAGGGGGCTAAGAACACTGAAGCTTTCTTT. It is translated as CASSLRGQGAKNTEAFF.

The chain is built from TRBV14 and TRBJ1-2; a weak D match, TRBD1 (5 bases). The CDR3 extends over 14 amino acids. Germline V gives CDR1 SGHDN, CDR2 FVKESK. V dropped 1 base and J dropped 7 bases, with 13 bases sitting between them. The CDR3 is CASSQVGRRGGYTF. CDR3 coding DNA: TGTGCCAGCAGCCAAGTCGGCAGGAGGGGTGGCTACACCTTC.

The chain has TRBV7-6 and TRBJ1-6; D uncertain. Germline-derived CDR1 and CDR2 are SGHVS and FNYEAQ. The CDR3 has 15 residues. The V end was cut by 3 bases, the J end by 5 bases, with 11 bases between. CDR3 amino acids: CASSFRADHNSPLHF. The CDR3 DNA follows: TGTGCCAGCAGCTTTCGGGCAGATCATAATTCACCCCTCCACTTT.

This chain uses TRBV10-3 with TRBJ1-5; D is unclear. The germline V and J ends were trimmed by 1 base and 9 bases, with 4 bases remaining between them. Germline assignment: CDR1 ENHRY and CDR2 SYGVKD. The CDR3 length is 11 residues. CDR3 region: CAISEWRPQHF. Here the CDR3 DNA reads TGTGCCATCAGTGAGTGGCGGCCCCAGCATTTT.

This chain connects TRBV7-6 to TRBJ2-1; 11 positions agree with TRBD2. Germline V CDR1 and CDR2: SGHVS, FNYEAQ. CDR3 length: 15 amino acids. V lost 5 bases and J lost 3; bases outside the gene matches: 3. The CDR3 DNA is TGTGCCAGCAGCATCGGGACTAGCGGCTACAATGAGCAGTTCTTC. It is translated as CASSIGTSGYNEQFF. Looking up the rest from reference TRBV7-6 and TRBJ2-1 gives the full variable domain: GAGVSQSPRYKVTKRGQDVALRCDPISGHVSLYWYRQALGQGPEFLTYFNYEAQQDKSGLPNDRFSAERPEGSISTLTIQRTEQRDSAMYRCASSIGTSGYNEQFFGPGTRLTVL.

This chain links TRBV14 with TRBJ2-1, with D perhaps given as TRBD1 or TRBD2 (5 bases each). Trimming shortened V by 0 bases and J by 8 bases, and 17 bases separated the two germline ends. Germline values: CDR1 SGHDN, CDR2 FVKESK. The CDR3 consists of 16 residues. The CDR3 loop is CASSQDKGPAVDEQFF. The CDR3 region has the DNA TGTGCCAGCAGCCAAGATAAGGGACCCGCGGTCGATGAGCAGTTCTTC.

The table lists this clonotype with a count of one. The V and J genes are TRBV20-1 and TRBJ2-3, with TRBD2 matching 12 bases. Trimming at V came to 0 bases and at J to 11 bases, leaving 12 bases not matched to a gene. There are 16 residues in the CDR3. Germline V gene lookup returns CDR1 DFQATT and CDR2 SNEGSKA (reference sequence). CDR3 bases: TGCAGTGCTAGAGATACCGGTCGGCTAGCGGGGGGGAAGCAGTATTTT. This sequence encodes CSARDTGRLAGGKQYF.

Notes on this clonotype: A much larger clonotype is one base distant, so this may be a read error. This chain joins TRBV29-1 and TRBJ2-1; D may be TRBD2 (6 bases). The last part of the DNA fits TRBJ2-7 better; the J call may be wrong. This CDR3 comprises 12 residues. The germline V gene has CDR1 SQVTM and CDR2 ANQGSEA. CDR3: CSGGERNNEQYF. DNA of the CDR3: TGCAGCGGCGGGGAGAGAAACAATGAGCAGTACTTC.

The chain combines TRBV21-1 with TRBJ2-3. TRBV21-1 constitutes a pseudogene. The CDR3 is 19 amino acids. CDR3 sequence: CASSKTDRDQRFHTDTQYF. DNA of the CDR3: TGTGCCAGCAGCAAAACGGATCGAGACCAACGATTCCACACAGATACGCAGTATTTT.

The chain carries TRBV14 and TRBJ1-2; TRBD1 matches at 7 bases. CDR1 and CDR2 from the germline V gene are SGHDN and FVKESK. This CDR3 comprises 17 residues. V lost 1 base to trimming and J lost 6 bases; unmatched junction nucleotides: 14. CDR3 residues: CASSQVGTEHLRHGYTF. DNA of the CDR3: TGTGCCAGCAGCCAAGTCGGGACAGAACATCTAAGACATGGCTACACCTTC. Full variable domain (outside the CDR3, taken from reference TRBV14 and TRBJ1-2): EAGVTQFPSHSVIEKGQTVTLRCDPISGHDNLYWYRRVMGKEIKFLLHFVKESKQDESGMPNNRFLAERTGGTYSTLKVQPAELEDSGVYFCASSQVGTEHLRHGYTFGSGTRLTVV.

The V gene is TRBV7-2, the J gene TRBJ2-1; D not resolved. Trimming pared 5 bases from V and 8 bases from J, leaving 7 bases between. The CDR3 contains 11 residues. Germline V lookup: CDR1 SGHTA, CDR2 FQGNSA. CDR3 sequence reads: CASSKPDEQFF. As DNA, the CDR3 is TGTGCCAGCAGCAAACCGGATGAGCAGTTCTTC.

On this clonotype itself: Sequence at one end of the junction differs from germline and may be a read error. This chain connects TRBV7-2 to TRBJ1-4; D unresolved. This CDR3 comprises 14 residues. The germline V gene encodes CDR1 SGHTA and CDR2 FQGNSA. CDR3 sequence reads: CASSVAGTNEKLFF. CDR3 DNA: TGTGCCAGCAGCGTAGCAGGAACTAATGAAAAACTGTTTTTT.

This clonotype has a handful of counts. This sequence joins TRBV29-1 and TRBJ2-3, with D unclear. The germline V gene encodes CDR1 SQVTM and CDR2 ANQGSEA. Trimming cost V 1 base and J 1 base, with 9 bases left between them. The CDR3 totals 14 residues. The CDR3 bases are TGCAGCGTTGAAGGGTTCGTTGGCACAGATACGCAGTATTTT. Encoded protein: CSVEGFVGTDTQYF.

This clonotype was detected a few times. J is TRBJ2-1 and V is TRBV29-1; 10 nucleotides align to TRBD2. The CDR3 loop spans 15 amino acids. V lost 6 bases to trimming and J lost 4 bases; unmatched junction nucleotides: 9. Per germline, CDR1 SQVTM and CDR2 ANQGSEA. This CDR3 is CSVLLKRGGYNEQFF. Written as DNA, the CDR3 is TGCAGCGTGCTCCTCAAGCGGGGGGGATACAATGAGCAGTTCTTC.

This sequence joins TRBV15 and TRBJ2-2; 7 bases fit TRBD1. CDR1 and CDR2 (germline): LNHNV, YYDKDF (reference sequence). The CDR3 is 14 amino acids. The J segment lost 4 bases and the V segment lost 8 bases, leaving 7 bases of the junction unmatched. For the CDR3, the DNA is TGTGCCACCGGGTTGGACAGGACCACCGGGGAGCTGTTTTTT. It specifies CATGLDRTTGELFF.

The chain has TRBV4-2 and TRBJ2-5; D may be TRBD2 (5 bases). Germline V CDR1 and CDR2: LGHNA, YNFKEQ. This CDR3 is built from 16 residues. V shed 4 bases and J shed 11 bases, with 26 bases lying between them. The CDR3 protein is CASSPPGREGDNEQYF. In nucleotides, the CDR3 is TGTGCCAGCAGCCCCCCCGGCAGAGAGGGTGATAATGAGCAGTACTTC.

This clonotype has a handful of counts. V and J are TRBV20-1 and TRBJ1-1, with 7 bases identical to TRBD1. Germline V CDR1 and CDR2: DFQATT, SNEGSKA (reference sequence). The CDR3 is 14 amino acids. After removal of 2 bases from V and 1 base from J, the junction contained 4 bases not matched to a gene. The CDR3 bases are TGCAGTGCTAGATACGGGACAGCGAACACTGAAGCTTTCTTT. Translated: CSARYGTANTEAFF.

The chain employs TRBV2 and TRBJ1-6; D is uncertain. The CDR3 runs 14 residues. V was cut by 3 bases and J by 9 bases, with 12 bases left in between. Germline lookup yields CDR1 SNHLY and CDR2 FYNNEI. DNA for the CDR3: TGTGCCAGCAGTGAGAGGGTCCGGGGTTCACCCCTCCACTTT. It yields the protein CASSERVRGSPLHF.

The rearrangement uses TRBV4-2 and TRBJ1-1, with D maybe TRBD1 (6 bases). Germline loops: CDR1 LGHNA, CDR2 YNFKEQ. Trimming took 3 bases from V and 1 from J, leaving 12 bases between them. The CDR3 length is 15 residues. The CDR3 protein is CASSQGASENTEAFF. For the CDR3, the DNA is TGTGCCAGCAGCCAGGGGGCGAGTGAGAACACTGAAGCTTTCTTT.

The sample holds a few counts of this clonotype. The chain recombines TRBV7-3 with TRBJ2-1; D tentatively fits TRBD1 or TRBD2 (5 bases each). The DNA end is a closer match to TRBJ2-7, so the J assignment may be wrong. The CDR3 is 13 residues long. The germline V gene encodes CDR1 SGHTA and CDR2 FQGTGA. CDR3 loop: CASSSGAYNEQYF. CDR3 bases: TGTGCCAGCAGCTCCGGGGCCTACAATGAGCAGTACTTC.

V gene TRBV7-2 combines with J gene TRBJ2-1; 12 positions agree with TRBD2. CDR3 length: 13 amino acids. The junction had 3 bases not matched to a gene; V was cut back by 7 bases and J by 8 bases. The germline V gene encodes CDR1 SGHTA and CDR2 FQGNSA. CDR3: CASKLAGGYEQFF. As DNA, the CDR3 is TGTGCCAGCAAGCTAGCGGGGGGGTATGAGCAGTTCTTC. Together with reference TRBV7-2 and TRBJ2-1, the CDR3 gives the full variable domain: GAGVSQSPSNKVTEKGKDVELRCDPISGHTALYWYRQSLGQGLEFLIYFQGNSAPDKSGLPSDRFSAERTGGSVSTLTIQRTQQEDSAVYLCASKLAGGYEQFFGPGTRLTVL.

The rearrangement links TRBV7-2 to TRBJ1-1; D remains ambiguous. V was clipped by 0 bases and J by 4 bases, with 9 bases between them. From germline, CDR1 is SGHTA and CDR2 FQGNSA. CDR3 length: 14 residues. The DNA for the CDR3 is TGTGCCAGCAGCTTAGCCCCGGGCTTCACTGAAGCTTTCTTT. Encoded protein: CASSLAPGFTEAFF. The full variable domain, rest sourced from reference TRBV7-2 and TRBJ1-1, is GAGVSQSPSNKVTEKGKDVELRCDPISGHTALYWYRQSLGQGLEFLIYFQGNSAPDKSGLPSDRFSAERTGGSVSTLTIQRTQQEDSAVYLCASSLAPGFTEAFFGQGTRLTVV.

In DNA, the CDR3 is TGTGCCACCAGTGACAGCCAAGAGACCCAGTACTTC. It translates to CATSDSQETQYF. V usage is TRBV24-1 and J usage is TRBJ2-5; D gene ambiguous. Germline-derived CDR1 and CDR2 are KGHDR and SFDVKD. Between the trimmed V and J ends, which lost 4 bases and 1 base, there was a span of 3 bases. The CDR3 consists of 12 residues.

This chain uses TRBV4-3 with TRBJ1-2, with 9 bases that match TRBD1. The CDR3 runs 15 residues. Unmatched junction bases numbered 4, after V lost 0 bases and J lost 5 bases. CDR1 and CDR2 from the germline V gene are LGHNA and YSLEER. As DNA, the CDR3 is TGCGCCAGCAGCCAAGATCAAGGGACAGGGTATGGCTACACCTTC. Its translation: CASSQDQGTGYGYTF.

This clonotype was counted only a few times. The chain links TRBV21-1 to TRBJ1-6. TRBV21-1 is given as a pseudogene. The CDR3 has 17 amino acids. The DNA of the CDR3 is TGTGCCAGCAGCCCCGCAATAGGGGACTGCCCAAATTCACCCCTCCACTTT. Protein sequence: CASSPAIGDCPNSPLHF.

On this clonotype itself: Since a much larger clone is just one base distant, this may be a read error. The rearrangement joins TRBV29-1 to TRBJ1-2, with D uncertain. Germline CDR1 and CDR2: SQVTM and ANQGSEA. The CDR3 has 12 residues. The V gene lost 3 bases and the J gene lost 3 bases, with 8 bases spanning the gap. The CDR3 reads CSVENIDYGYTF. The CDR3 nucleotides read TGCAGCGTTGAGAACATAGACTATGGCTACACCTTC.

V gene TRBV7-3 combines with J gene TRBJ2-4, with unresolved D. The CDR3 contains 19 residues. CDR1 SGHTA and CDR2 FQGTGA come from the germline V gene. Trimming shortened V by 5 bases and J by 15 bases, and 38 bases separated the two germline ends. This chain's CDR3 is CASSLKEPSHSPVQETRYF. For the CDR3, the DNA is TGTGCCAGCAGCCTGAAAGAACCTTCTCACAGCCCCGTTCAAGAGACCCGGTACTTC.